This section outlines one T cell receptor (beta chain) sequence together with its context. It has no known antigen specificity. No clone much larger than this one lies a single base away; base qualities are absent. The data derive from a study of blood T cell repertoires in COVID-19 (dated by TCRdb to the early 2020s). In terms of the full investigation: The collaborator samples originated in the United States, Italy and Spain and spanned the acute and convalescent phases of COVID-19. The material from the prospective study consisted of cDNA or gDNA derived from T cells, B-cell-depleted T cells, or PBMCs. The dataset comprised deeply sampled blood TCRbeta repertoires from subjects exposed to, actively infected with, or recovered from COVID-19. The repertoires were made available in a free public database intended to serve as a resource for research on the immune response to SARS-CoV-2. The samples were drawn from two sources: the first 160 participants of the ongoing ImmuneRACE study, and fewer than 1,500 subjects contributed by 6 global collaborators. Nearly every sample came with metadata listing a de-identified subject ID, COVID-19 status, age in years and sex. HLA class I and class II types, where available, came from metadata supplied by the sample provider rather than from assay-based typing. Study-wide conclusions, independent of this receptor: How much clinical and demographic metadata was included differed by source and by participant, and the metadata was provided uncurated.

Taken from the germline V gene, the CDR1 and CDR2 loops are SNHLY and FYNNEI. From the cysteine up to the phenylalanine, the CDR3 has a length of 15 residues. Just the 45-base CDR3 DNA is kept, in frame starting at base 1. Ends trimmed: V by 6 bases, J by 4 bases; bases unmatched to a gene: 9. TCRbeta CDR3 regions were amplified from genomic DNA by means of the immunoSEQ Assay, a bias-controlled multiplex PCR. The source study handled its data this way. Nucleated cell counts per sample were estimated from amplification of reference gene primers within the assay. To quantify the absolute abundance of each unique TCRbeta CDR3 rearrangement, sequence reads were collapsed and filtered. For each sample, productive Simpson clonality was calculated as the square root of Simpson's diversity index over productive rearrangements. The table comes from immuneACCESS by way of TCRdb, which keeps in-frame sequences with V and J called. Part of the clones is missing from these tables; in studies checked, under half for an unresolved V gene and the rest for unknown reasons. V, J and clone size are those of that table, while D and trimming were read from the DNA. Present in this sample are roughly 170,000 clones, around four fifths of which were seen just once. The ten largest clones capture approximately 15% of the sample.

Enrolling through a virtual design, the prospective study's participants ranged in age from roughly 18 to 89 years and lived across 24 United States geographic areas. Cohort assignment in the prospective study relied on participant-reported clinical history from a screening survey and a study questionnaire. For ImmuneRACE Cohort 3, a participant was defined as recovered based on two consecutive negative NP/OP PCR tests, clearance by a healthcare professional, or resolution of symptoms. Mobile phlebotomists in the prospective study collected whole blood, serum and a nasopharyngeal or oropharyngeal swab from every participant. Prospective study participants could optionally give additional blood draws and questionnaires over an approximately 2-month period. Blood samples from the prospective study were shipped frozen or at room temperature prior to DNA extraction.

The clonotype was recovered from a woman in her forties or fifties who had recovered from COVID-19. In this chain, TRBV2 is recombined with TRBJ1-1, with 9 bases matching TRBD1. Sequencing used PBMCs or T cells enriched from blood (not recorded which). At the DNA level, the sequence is TGTGCCAGCAGCGAACAGGGGGCGCTTAGCACTGAAGCTTTCTTT. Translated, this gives CASSEQGALSTEAFF.